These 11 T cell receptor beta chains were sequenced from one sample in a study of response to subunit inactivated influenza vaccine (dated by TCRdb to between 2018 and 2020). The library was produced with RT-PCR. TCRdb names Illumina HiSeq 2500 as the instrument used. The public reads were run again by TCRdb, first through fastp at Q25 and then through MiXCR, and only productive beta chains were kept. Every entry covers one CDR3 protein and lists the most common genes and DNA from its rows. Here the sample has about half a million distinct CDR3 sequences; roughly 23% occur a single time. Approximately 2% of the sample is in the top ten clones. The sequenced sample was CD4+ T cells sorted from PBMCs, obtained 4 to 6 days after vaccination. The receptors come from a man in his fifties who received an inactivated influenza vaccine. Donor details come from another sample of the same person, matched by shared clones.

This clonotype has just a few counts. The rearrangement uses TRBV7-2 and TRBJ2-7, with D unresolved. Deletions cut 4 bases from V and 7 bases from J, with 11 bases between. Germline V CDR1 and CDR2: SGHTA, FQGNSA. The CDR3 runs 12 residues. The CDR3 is CASSSWPGEQYF. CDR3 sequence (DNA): TGTGCCAGCAGCTCTTGGCCCGGGGAGCAGTACTTC.

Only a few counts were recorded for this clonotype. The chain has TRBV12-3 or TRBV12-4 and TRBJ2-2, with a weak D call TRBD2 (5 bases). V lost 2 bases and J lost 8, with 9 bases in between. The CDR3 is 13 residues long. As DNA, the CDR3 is TGTGCCAGCAGTTTATCGGAGCGGGGGGAGCTGTTTTTT. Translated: CASSLSERGELFF.

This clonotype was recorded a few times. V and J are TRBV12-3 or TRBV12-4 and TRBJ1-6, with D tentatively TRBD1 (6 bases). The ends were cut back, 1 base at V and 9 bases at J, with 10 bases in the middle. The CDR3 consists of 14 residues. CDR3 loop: CASSLGWGASPLHF. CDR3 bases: TGTGCCAGCAGTTTAGGCTGGGGGGCTTCACCCCTCCACTTT.

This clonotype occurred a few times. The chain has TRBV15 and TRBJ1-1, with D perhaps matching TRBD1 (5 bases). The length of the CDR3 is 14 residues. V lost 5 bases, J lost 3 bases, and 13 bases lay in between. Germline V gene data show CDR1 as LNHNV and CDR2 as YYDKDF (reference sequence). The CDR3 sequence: CATSLVAGDTEAFF. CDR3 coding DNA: TGTGCCACCAGCTTAGTCGCGGGGGACACTGAAGCTTTCTTT.

The CDR3 reads CASSPRTGQRDEQYF. The CDR3 DNA follows: TGTGCCAGCAGTCCTCGGACAGGGCAAAGAGACGAGCAGTACTTC. V and J are TRBV27 and TRBJ2-7, with 8 bases that match TRBD1. Germline loops: CDR1 MNHEY, CDR2 SMNVEV (reference sequence). This CDR3 comprises 15 residues. Unmatched junction bases numbered 11, after V lost 5 bases and J lost 5 bases.

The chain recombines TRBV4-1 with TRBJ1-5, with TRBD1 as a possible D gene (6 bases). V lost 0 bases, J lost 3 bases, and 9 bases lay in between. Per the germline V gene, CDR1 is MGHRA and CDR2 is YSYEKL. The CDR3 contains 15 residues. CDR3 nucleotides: TGCGCCAGCAGCCAAGATGGGACATTCAATCAGCCCCAGCATTTT. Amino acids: CASSQDGTFNQPQHF.

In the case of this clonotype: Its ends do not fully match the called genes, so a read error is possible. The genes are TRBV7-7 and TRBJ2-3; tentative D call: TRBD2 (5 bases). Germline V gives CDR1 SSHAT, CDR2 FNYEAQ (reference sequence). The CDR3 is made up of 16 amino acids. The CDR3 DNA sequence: TGTGCTAGCAGCTTAAGTACGAGCGGAGGCGCAGATACGCAGTATTTT. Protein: CASSLSTSGGADTQYF. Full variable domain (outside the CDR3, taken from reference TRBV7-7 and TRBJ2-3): GAGVSQSPRYKVTKRGQDVTLRCDPISSHATLYWYQQALGQGPEFLTYFNYEAQPDKSGLPSDRFSAERPEGSISTLTIQRTEQRDSAMYRCASSLSTSGGADTQYFGPGTRLTVL.

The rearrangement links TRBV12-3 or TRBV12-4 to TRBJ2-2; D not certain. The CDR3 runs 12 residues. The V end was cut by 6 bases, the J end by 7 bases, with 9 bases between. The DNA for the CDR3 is TGTGCCAGCAGCGGGCGCGGCGGGGAGCTGTTTTTT. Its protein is CASSGRGGELFF.

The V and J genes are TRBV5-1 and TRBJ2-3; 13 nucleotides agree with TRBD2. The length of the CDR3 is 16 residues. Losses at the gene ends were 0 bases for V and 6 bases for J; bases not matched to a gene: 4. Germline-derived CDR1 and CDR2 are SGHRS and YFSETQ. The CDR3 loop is CASSLGGLAGKDTQYF. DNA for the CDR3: TGCGCCAGCAGCTTGGGGGGACTAGCGGGAAAGGATACGCAGTATTTT.

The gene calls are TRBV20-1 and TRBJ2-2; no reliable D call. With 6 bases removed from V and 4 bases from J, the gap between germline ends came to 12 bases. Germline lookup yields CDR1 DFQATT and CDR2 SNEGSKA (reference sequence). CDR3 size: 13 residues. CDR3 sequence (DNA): TGCAGTGCCTACCAATCTCCCACCGGGGAGCTGTTTTTT. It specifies CSAYQSPTGELFF.

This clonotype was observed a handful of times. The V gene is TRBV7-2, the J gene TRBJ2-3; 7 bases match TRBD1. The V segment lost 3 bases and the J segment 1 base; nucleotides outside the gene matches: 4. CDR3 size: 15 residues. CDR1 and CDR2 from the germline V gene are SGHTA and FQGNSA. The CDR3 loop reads CASSLTGWGTDTQYF. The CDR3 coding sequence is TGTGCCAGCAGCTTGACAGGGTGGGGCACAGATACGCAGTATTTT.